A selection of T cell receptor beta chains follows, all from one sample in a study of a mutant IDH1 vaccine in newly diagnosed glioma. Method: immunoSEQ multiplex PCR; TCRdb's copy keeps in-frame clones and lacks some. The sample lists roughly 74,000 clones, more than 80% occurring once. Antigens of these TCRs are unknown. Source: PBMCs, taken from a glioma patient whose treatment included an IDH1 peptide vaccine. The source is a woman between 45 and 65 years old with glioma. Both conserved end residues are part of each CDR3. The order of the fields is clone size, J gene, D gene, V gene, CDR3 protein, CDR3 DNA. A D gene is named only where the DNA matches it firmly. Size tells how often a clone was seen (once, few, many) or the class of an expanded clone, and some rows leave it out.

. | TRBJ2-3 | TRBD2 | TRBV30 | CAWTGLAGGFTDTQYF | TGTGCCTGGACGGGACTAGCGGGAGGGTTCACAGATACGCAGTATTTT
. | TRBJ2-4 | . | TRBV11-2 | CASSFLGGVAKNIQYF | TGTGCCAGCAGCTTCCTCGGAGGGGTAGCCAAAAACATTCAGTACTTC
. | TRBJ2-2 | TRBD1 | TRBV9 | CASSGRDRETGELFF | TGTGCCAGCAGCGGCCGGGACAGGGAAACCGGGGAGCTGTTTTTT
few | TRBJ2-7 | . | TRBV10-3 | CAISESYVTYEQYF | TGTGCCATCAGTGAGTCGTACGTAACCTACGAGCAGTACTTC
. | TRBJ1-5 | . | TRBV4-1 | CASSQASDSNQPQHF | TGCGCCAGCAGCCAAGCCAGTGATAGCAATCAGCCCCAGCATTTT
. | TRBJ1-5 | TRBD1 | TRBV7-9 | CASTDRAGGQPQHF | TGTGCCAGCACCGACCGGGCAGGGGGTCAGCCCCAGCATTTT
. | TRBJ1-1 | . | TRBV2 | CASTMNTEAFF | TGTGCCAGCACCATGAACACTGAAGCTTTCTTT
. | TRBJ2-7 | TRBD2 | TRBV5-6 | CASSLVASGSAGREQYF | TGTGCCAGCAGCTTAGTCGCTAGCGGGAGTGCGGGACGCGAGCAGTACTTC
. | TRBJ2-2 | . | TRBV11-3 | CASSPDYGQGYLSNTGELFF | TGTGCCAGCAGCCCCGACTACGGCCAGGGATACCTCTCGAACACCGGGGAGCTGTTTTTT
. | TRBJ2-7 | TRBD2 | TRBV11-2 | CASSLGTSGKVYEQYF | TGTGCCAGCAGCTTAGGGACTAGCGGGAAAGTCTACGAGCAGTACTTC
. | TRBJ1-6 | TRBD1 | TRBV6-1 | CASTRDRVRSPLHF | TGTGCCAGCACGAGGGACAGGGTCCGATCACCCCTCCACTTT
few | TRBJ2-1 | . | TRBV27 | CASSLSGKTNEQFF | TGTGCCAGCAGTTTATCAGGGAAGACCAATGAGCAGTTCTTC
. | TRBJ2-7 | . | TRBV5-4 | CASSRRGTVGEQYF | TGTGCCAGCAGCCGACGGGGTACGGTGGGGGAGCAGTACTTC
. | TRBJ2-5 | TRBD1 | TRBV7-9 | CASSSDREGKTQYF | TGTGCCAGCAGCTCGGACAGGGAAGGCAAGACCCAGTACTTC
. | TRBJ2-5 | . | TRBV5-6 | CASSFPTVSFQETQYF | TGTGCCAGCAGCTTCCCTACAGTAAGCTTCCAAGAGACCCAGTACTTC
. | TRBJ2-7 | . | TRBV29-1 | CSVVNRAGIYEQYF | TGCAGCGTTGTAAACAGGGCCGGGATCTACGAGCAGTACTTC
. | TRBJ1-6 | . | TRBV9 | CASSVGPDNSPLHF | TGTGCCAGCAGCGTAGGCCCCGATAATTCACCCCTCCACTTT
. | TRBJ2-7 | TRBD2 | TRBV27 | CASSLGTSGYEQYF | TGTGCCAGCAGTTTGGGGACTAGTGGTTACGAGCAGTACTTC
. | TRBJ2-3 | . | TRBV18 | CASSPDRSTDTQYF | TGTGCCAGCTCACCGGACAGAAGCACAGATACGCAGTATTTT
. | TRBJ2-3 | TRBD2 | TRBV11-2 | CASRKWGGTTDTQYF | TGTGCCAGCAGAAAATGGGGAGGGACCACAGATACGCAGTATTTT
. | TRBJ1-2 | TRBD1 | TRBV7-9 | CASTSDRLSYGYTF | TGTGCCAGCACTTCGGACAGGTTGAGCTATGGCTACACCTTC
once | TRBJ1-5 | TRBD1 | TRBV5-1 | CASSPTGGVRQPQHF | TGCGCCAGCAGCCCCACAGGGGGCGTACGTCAGCCCCAGCATTTT
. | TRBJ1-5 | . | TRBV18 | CASSPAGPNQPQHF | TGTGCCAGCTCACCTGCGGGACCGAATCAGCCCCAGCATTTT
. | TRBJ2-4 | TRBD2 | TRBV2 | CASAPGGLRDIQYF | TGTGCCAGCGCCCCCGGGGGGTTGAGGGACATTCAGTACTTC
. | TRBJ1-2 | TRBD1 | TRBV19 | CASSSQGDRDGYTF | TGTGCCAGTAGCTCACAGGGGGATCGGGATGGCTACACCTTC
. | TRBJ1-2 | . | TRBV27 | CASSPQRALYGYTF | TGTGCCAGCAGTCCCCAGAGGGCGCTCTATGGCTACACCTTC
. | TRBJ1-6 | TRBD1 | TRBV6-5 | CASSRDRVGSPLHF | TGTGCCAGCAGTCGGGACAGGGTGGGTTCACCCCTCCACTTT